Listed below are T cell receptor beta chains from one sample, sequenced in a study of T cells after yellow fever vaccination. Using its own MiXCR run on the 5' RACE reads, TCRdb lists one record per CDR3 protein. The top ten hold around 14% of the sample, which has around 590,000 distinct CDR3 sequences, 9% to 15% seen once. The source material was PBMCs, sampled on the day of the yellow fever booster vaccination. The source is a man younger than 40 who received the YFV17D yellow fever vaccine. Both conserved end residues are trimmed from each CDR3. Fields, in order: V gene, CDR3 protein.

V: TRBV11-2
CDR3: ASSSLAGGPQEQF

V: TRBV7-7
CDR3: AGPSGRASNEQF

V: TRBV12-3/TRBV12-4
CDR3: ASSTQSLKRFATNEKLF

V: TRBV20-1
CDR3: SATNIIAYSTDTQY

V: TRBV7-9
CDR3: ASSSEERDTQY

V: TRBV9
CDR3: ASSGGLGGTGELF

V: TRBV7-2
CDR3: ASSLSAAYNEQF

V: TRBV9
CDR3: ASSVDNDQPQH

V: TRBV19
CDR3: ASSILSGTTLREQF

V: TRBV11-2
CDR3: ASSLDHVSSYNEQF

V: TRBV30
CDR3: ARAQGAFGGEQF

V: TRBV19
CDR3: ASSMGAAQY

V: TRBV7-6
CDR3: ASSSVGGNNEQF

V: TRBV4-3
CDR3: ASSQEPGGDTQY

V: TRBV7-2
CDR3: ASSLVRRNTGELF

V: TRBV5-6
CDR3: ASSWGFDTQY

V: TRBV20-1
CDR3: SARFPVSYNEQF

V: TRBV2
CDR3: ASSEGMNTEAF

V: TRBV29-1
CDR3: SVAGQGVSGANVLT

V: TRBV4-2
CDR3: ASSQAERPTDTQY

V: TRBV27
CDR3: ASQGGGSYEQY

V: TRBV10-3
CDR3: AIGLRELPSYNEQF

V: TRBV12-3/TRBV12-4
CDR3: ASREWGSTEAF

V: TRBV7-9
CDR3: ASSSGGGYNQPQH

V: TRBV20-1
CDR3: SARGSGRSSYNEQF

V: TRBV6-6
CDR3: ASREGRNYEQY

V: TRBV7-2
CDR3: ASSPDRRMEQY

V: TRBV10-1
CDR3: ASSENSGTVKQF

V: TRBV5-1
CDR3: ASSLGIRTGGQYTDTQY

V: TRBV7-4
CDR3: ASSLEGHRVFSGNTIY

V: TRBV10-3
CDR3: AVETLDYEQY

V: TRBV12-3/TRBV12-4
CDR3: ASSLGAGATDTQY

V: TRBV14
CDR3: ASSQGVNYGYT

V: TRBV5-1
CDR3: ASSFDLINNEQF